This TCR beta chain was captured in a study of OX40 agonist ivuxolimab in advanced cancers. Study-level information: Aged about 23 to 90 with a mean of 60 years, they were under 85% male.

Blood draws occurred at baseline, cycle 4 day 1, and cycle 7 day 1. V lost 2 bases, J lost 1 base, and 11 bases lay in between. CDR1 SEHNR and CDR2 FQNEAQ come from the germline V gene (reference sequence). This CDR3 is 15 amino acids long. Sequencing used immunoSEQ multiplex PCR; TCRdb keeps in-frame clones, though not all of them. In the table there are tens of thousands of clones, 70% to 90% of which are singletons. The TCR sequence derives from an adult with an advanced solid tumor such as melanoma, head and neck, liver or kidney cancer. V gene TRBV7-9 combines with J gene TRBJ1-1, with D hard to call. Sequences were derived from CD4+ or CD8+ T cells sorted from blood, sampled in a trial of the OX40 agonist ivuxolimab. The CDR3 DNA reads as TGTGCCAGCAGCTTAATATGGACGGCGAACACTGAAGCTTTCTTT. It translates to CASSLIWTANTEAFF.